This is a list of T cell receptor beta chains from one sample in a study of regulatory T cells in long-lasting Graves disease. From the multiplex PCR reads, TCRdb called clonotypes with MiXCR, one entry per CDR3 protein. The sample holds 400,000 to 500,000 distinct CDR3 sequences, over 15% seen once. These same records also appear under a second study, on T cells in Graves' hyperthyroidism and ophthalmopathy.

Specimen: peripheral blood mononuclear cells (PBMCs), collected at new diagnosis, from a patient treated with antithyroid drugs. The receptor set was obtained from a woman aged 18 to 35 with Graves disease. Each CDR3 is given with its conserved first and last residue. Fields, in order: clone size, D gene, V gene, J gene, CDR3 protein, CDR3 DNA. D genes are given only for firm matches. Clone size, where shown, is once, few, many, or a class for clones that have expanded.

clone_size: few
d_call: TRBD1
v_call: TRBV28
j_call: TRBJ1-6
cdr3_aa: CASSQGARGIIPLHF
cdr3_nt: TGTGCCAGCAGTCAGGGGGCGCGAGGAATAATTCCCCTCCACTTT

clone_size: -
d_call: TRBD2
v_call: TRBV29-1
j_call: TRBJ2-1
cdr3_aa: CSVDTSGSYNEQFF
cdr3_nt: TGCAGCGTTGACACTAGCGGGAGTTACAATGAGCAGTTCTTC

clone_size: many
d_call: -
v_call: TRBV20-1
j_call: TRBJ2-1
cdr3_aa: CSAISGKAPYNEQFF
cdr3_nt: TGCAGTGCTATATCCGGGAAGGCCCCCTACAATGAGCAGTTCTTC

clone_size: many
d_call: -
v_call: TRBV12-3/TRBV12-4
j_call: TRBJ2-3
cdr3_aa: CASSITDTQYF
cdr3_nt: TGTGCCAGCAGCATCACAGATACGCAGTATTTT

clone_size: many
d_call: -
v_call: TRBV28
j_call: TRBJ2-7
cdr3_aa: CASSSRGGSEVGVDEQYF
cdr3_nt: TGTGCCAGCAGTTCGCGGGGTGGTAGCGAGGTGGGGGTGGACGAGCAGTACTTC

clone_size: many
d_call: -
v_call: TRBV7-3
j_call: TRBJ2-1
cdr3_aa: CASSLNSDRLNEQFF
cdr3_nt: TGTGCCAGCAGCTTAAACAGCGATAGGTTAAATGAGCAGTTCTTC

clone_size: -
d_call: -
v_call: TRBV6-1
j_call: TRBJ2-2
cdr3_aa: CASSERRGLNTGELFF
cdr3_nt: TGTGCCAGCAGTGAAAGGAGGGGGCTAAACACCGGGGAGCTGTTTTTT

clone_size: -
d_call: -
v_call: TRBV19
j_call: TRBJ2-3
cdr3_aa: CASSIEGLVDTQYF
cdr3_nt: TGTGCCAGTAGTATAGAGGGTCTAGTGGATACGCAGTATTTT

clone_size: many
d_call: -
v_call: TRBV20-1
j_call: TRBJ1-2
cdr3_aa: CSADTGKGIYGYTF
cdr3_nt: TGCAGTGCTGATACAGGGAAAGGGATCTATGGCTACACCTTC

clone_size: few
d_call: -
v_call: TRBV30
j_call: TRBJ2-7
cdr3_aa: CAWSPWRGSYEQYF
cdr3_nt: TGTGCCTGGAGCCCCTGGCGGGGATCCTACGAGCAGTACTTC

clone_size: few
d_call: -
v_call: TRBV6-2/TRBV6-3
j_call: TRBJ1-5
cdr3_aa: CASSYSEGLAQHF
cdr3_nt: TGTGCCAGCAGTTACTCGGAGGGTCTGGCCCAGCATTTT

clone_size: many
d_call: -
v_call: TRBV5-8
j_call: TRBJ1-4
cdr3_aa: CASSRGSRVEKLFF
cdr3_nt: TGTGCCAGCAGCCGAGGATCGAGAGTGGAAAAACTGTTTTTT

clone_size: many
d_call: -
v_call: TRBV2
j_call: TRBJ2-2
cdr3_aa: CASSWTQNTGELFF
cdr3_nt: TGTGCCAGCAGTTGGACACAGAACACCGGGGAGCTGTTTTTT

clone_size: many
d_call: TRBD1
v_call: TRBV7-2
j_call: TRBJ2-7
cdr3_aa: CASSLLDREYF
cdr3_nt: TGTGCCAGCAGCCTACTGGACAGGGAGTACTTC

clone_size: many
d_call: TRBD1
v_call: TRBV3-1
j_call: TRBJ1-2
cdr3_aa: CASSPRQGGSYGYTF
cdr3_nt: TGTGCCAGCAGCCCCCGCCAGGGGGGATCCTATGGCTACACCTTC

clone_size: few
d_call: -
v_call: TRBV25-1
j_call: TRBJ2-3
cdr3_aa: CASSAVDTQYF
cdr3_nt: TGTGCCAGCAGTGCCGTAGATACGCAGTATTTT

clone_size: many
d_call: TRBD1
v_call: TRBV12-3/TRBV12-4
j_call: TRBJ2-3
cdr3_aa: CASTPPGQSTDTQYF
cdr3_nt: TGTGCCAGCACCCCACCGGGACAGAGCACAGATACGCAGTATTTT

clone_size: few
d_call: -
v_call: TRBV20-1
j_call: TRBJ2-1
cdr3_aa: CSARKDGGGSYNEQFF
cdr3_nt: TGCAGTGCTAGAAAGGATGGGGGTGGCTCCTACAATGAGCAGTTCTTC

clone_size: many
d_call: -
v_call: TRBV2
j_call: TRBJ2-5
cdr3_aa: CASSLTGEGETQYF
cdr3_nt: TGTGCCAGCAGTTTGACAGGGGAGGGTGAGACCCAGTACTTC

clone_size: many
d_call: -
v_call: TRBV3-1
j_call: TRBJ2-7
cdr3_aa: CASSNRFSYEQYF
cdr3_nt: TGTGCCAGCAGCAATCGTTTTTCCTACGAGCAGTACTTC

clone_size: -
d_call: TRBD1
v_call: TRBV10-3
j_call: TRBJ2-7
cdr3_aa: CALGRTGEGEQYF
cdr3_nt: TGTGCCCTCGGGAGGACAGGGGAGGGTGAGCAGTACTTC

clone_size: many
d_call: -
v_call: TRBV28
j_call: TRBJ2-1
cdr3_aa: CASQSGSLEQFF
cdr3_nt: TGTGCCAGTCAATCGGGCAGTTTGGAGCAGTTCTTC

clone_size: few
d_call: -
v_call: TRBV11-3
j_call: TRBJ1-2
cdr3_aa: CASSLSGGRSSGYTF
cdr3_nt: TGTGCCAGCAGCTTATCCGGGGGTAGGAGCAGTGGCTACACCTTC

clone_size: -
d_call: -
v_call: TRBV6-2/TRBV6-3
j_call: TRBJ2-5
cdr3_aa: CASSQTGLTQETQYF
cdr3_nt: TGTGCCAGCAGTCAAACGGGACTTACACAAGAGACCCAGTACTTC

clone_size: many
d_call: TRBD2
v_call: TRBV6-1
j_call: TRBJ2-3
cdr3_aa: CASSTGLAGQYF
cdr3_nt: TGTGCCAGCAGTACGGGACTAGCGGGACAGTATTTT

clone_size: few
d_call: -
v_call: TRBV6-5
j_call: TRBJ1-5
cdr3_aa: CASSFGTEYSNQPQHF
cdr3_nt: TGTGCCAGCAGTTTTGGCACAGAGTATAGCAATCAGCCCCAGCATTTT

clone_size: -
d_call: -
v_call: TRBV28
j_call: TRBJ1-3
cdr3_aa: CASSFVGEAGNTIYF
cdr3_nt: TGTGCCAGCAGTTTTGTGGGGGAAGCTGGAAACACCATATATTTT

clone_size: many
d_call: -
v_call: TRBV7-2
j_call: TRBJ1-4
cdr3_aa: CASSLAHSHNEKLFF
cdr3_nt: TGTGCCAGCAGCTTAGCCCACAGTCATAATGAAAAACTGTTTTTT

clone_size: -
d_call: -
v_call: TRBV20-1
j_call: TRBJ2-5
cdr3_aa: CSARAQGAQETQYF
cdr3_nt: TGCAGTGCTAGGGCACAGGGCGCCCAAGAGACCCAGTACTTC

clone_size: many
d_call: TRBD1
v_call: TRBV7-2
j_call: TRBJ2-7
cdr3_aa: CASSSQGAGYEQYF
cdr3_nt: TGTGCCAGCAGCTCACAGGGGGCAGGCTACGAGCAGTACTTC

clone_size: many
d_call: -
v_call: TRBV12-3/TRBV12-4
j_call: TRBJ1-1
cdr3_aa: CASATVNTEAFF
cdr3_nt: TGTGCCAGCGCGACCGTGAACACTGAAGCTTTCTTT

clone_size: few
d_call: TRBD1
v_call: TRBV6-1
j_call: TRBJ1-2
cdr3_aa: CASRDRWNNYGYTF
cdr3_nt: TGTGCCAGCCGGGACAGGTGGAACAACTATGGCTACACCTTC

clone_size: -
d_call: TRBD1
v_call: TRBV4-3
j_call: TRBJ1-2
cdr3_aa: CASSLVDRAFGGYTF
cdr3_nt: TGCGCCAGCAGCCTGGTCGACAGGGCTTTCGGCGGCTACACCTTC

clone_size: many
d_call: TRBD1
v_call: TRBV2
j_call: TRBJ2-5
cdr3_aa: CASRDRGDETQYF
cdr3_nt: TGTGCCAGCAGGGACAGGGGTGATGAGACCCAGTACTTC

clone_size: -
d_call: -
v_call: TRBV7-2
j_call: TRBJ2-1
cdr3_aa: CASSHTDSHNEQFF
cdr3_nt: TGTGCCAGCAGCCACACGGACAGTCACAATGAGCAGTTCTTC

clone_size: -
d_call: TRBD1
v_call: TRBV4-2
j_call: TRBJ2-3
cdr3_aa: CASSQFGTGRGTQYF
cdr3_nt: TGTGCCAGCAGCCAATTCGGGACAGGGAGGGGTACGCAGTATTTT

clone_size: -
d_call: -
v_call: TRBV4-2
j_call: TRBJ2-2
cdr3_aa: CASSQELSGELFF
cdr3_nt: TGTGCCAGCAGCCAAGAACTGTCCGGGGAGCTGTTTTTT

clone_size: -
d_call: TRBD1
v_call: TRBV6-2/TRBV6-3
j_call: TRBJ1-5
cdr3_aa: CASRLGGQGNQPQHF
cdr3_nt: TGTGCCAGCAGGCTCGGGGGACAGGGCAATCAGCCCCAGCATTTT

clone_size: -
d_call: -
v_call: TRBV20-1
j_call: TRBJ1-5
cdr3_aa: CSASPWNSNQPQHF
cdr3_nt: TGCAGTGCTAGTCCCTGGAATAGCAATCAGCCCCAGCATTTT

clone_size: -
d_call: -
v_call: TRBV19
j_call: TRBJ1-1
cdr3_aa: CASSIGGTLNTEAFF
cdr3_nt: TGTGCCAGTAGTATAGGGGGAACTCTGAACACTGAAGCTTTCTTT

clone_size: -
d_call: -
v_call: TRBV7-2
j_call: TRBJ2-3
cdr3_aa: CASSPGSGITQYF
cdr3_nt: TGTGCCAGCAGCCCCGGGTCCGGAATTACGCAGTATTTT

clone_size: few
d_call: TRBD1
v_call: TRBV6-1
j_call: TRBJ2-2
cdr3_aa: CASKPGTAYTGELFF
cdr3_nt: TGTGCCAGCAAACCCGGGACAGCTTACACCGGGGAGCTGTTTTTT

clone_size: many
d_call: TRBD2
v_call: TRBV6-1
j_call: TRBJ2-2
cdr3_aa: CASRERDYTGELFF
cdr3_nt: TGTGCCAGCAGGGAGCGGGACTACACCGGGGAGCTGTTTTTT

clone_size: few
d_call: TRBD1
v_call: TRBV19
j_call: TRBJ1-5
cdr3_aa: CASSTDQGALHF
cdr3_nt: TGTGCCAGTAGTACTGATCAGGGGGCTCTACATTTT